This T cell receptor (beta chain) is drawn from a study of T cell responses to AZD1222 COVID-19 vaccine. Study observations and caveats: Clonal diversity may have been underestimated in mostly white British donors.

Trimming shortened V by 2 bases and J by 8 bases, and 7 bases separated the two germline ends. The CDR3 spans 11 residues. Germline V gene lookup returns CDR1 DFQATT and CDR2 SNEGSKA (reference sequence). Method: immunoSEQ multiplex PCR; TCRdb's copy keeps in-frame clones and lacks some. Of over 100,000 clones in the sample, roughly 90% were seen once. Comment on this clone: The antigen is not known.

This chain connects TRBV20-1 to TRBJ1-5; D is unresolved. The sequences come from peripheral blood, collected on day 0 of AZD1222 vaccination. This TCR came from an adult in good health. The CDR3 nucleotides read TGCAGTGCTAGATCAAGTAAGCCCCAGCATTTT. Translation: CSARSSKPQHF.